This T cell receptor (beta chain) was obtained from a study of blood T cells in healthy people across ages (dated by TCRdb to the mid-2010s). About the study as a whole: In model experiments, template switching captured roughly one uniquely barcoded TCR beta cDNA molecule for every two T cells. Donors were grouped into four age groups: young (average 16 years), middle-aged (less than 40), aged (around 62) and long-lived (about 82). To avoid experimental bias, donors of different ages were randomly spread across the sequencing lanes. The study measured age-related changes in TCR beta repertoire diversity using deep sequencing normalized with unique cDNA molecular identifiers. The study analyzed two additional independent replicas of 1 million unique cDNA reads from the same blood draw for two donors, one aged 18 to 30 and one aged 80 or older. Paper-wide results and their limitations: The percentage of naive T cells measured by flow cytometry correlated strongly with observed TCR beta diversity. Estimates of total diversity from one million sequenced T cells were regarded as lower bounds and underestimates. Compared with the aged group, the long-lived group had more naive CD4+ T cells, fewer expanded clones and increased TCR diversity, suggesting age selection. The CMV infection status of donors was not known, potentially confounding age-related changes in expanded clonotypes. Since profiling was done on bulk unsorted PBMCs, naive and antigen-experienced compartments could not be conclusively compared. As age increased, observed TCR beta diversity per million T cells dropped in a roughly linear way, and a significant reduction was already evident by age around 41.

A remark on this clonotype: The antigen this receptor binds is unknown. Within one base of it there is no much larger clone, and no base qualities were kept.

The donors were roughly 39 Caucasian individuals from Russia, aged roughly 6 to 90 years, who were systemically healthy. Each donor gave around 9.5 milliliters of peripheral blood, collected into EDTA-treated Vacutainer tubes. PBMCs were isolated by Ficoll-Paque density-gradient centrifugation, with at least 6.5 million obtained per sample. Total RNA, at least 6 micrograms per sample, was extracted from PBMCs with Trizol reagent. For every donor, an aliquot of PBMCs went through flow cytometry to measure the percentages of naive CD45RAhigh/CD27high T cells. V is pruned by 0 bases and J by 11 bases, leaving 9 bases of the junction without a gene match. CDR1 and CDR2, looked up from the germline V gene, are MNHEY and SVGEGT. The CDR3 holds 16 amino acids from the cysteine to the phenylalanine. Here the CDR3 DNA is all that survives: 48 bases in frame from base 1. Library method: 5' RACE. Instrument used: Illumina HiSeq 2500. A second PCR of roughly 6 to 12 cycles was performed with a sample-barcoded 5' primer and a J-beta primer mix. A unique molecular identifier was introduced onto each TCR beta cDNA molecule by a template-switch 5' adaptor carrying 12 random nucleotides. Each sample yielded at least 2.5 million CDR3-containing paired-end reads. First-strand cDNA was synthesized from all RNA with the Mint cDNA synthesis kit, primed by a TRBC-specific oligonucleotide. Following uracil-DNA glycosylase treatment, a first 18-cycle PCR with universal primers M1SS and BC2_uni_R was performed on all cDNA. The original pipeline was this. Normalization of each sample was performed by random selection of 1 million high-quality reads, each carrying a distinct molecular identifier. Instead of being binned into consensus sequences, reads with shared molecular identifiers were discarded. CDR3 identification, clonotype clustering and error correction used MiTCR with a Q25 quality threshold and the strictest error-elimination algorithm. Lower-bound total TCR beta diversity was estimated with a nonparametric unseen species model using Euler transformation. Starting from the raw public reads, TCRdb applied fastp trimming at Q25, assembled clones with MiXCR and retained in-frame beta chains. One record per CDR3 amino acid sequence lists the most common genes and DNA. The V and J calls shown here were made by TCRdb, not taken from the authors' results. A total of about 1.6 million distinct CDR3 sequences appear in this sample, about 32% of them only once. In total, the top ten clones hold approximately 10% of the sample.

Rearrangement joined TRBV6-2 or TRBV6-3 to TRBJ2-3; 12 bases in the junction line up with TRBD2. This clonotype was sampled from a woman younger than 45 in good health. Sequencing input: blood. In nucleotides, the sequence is TGTGCCAGCAGTTACTCCCGACTAGCGGGAGTTCCAAGGCAGTATTTT. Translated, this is CASSYSRLAGVPRQYF.